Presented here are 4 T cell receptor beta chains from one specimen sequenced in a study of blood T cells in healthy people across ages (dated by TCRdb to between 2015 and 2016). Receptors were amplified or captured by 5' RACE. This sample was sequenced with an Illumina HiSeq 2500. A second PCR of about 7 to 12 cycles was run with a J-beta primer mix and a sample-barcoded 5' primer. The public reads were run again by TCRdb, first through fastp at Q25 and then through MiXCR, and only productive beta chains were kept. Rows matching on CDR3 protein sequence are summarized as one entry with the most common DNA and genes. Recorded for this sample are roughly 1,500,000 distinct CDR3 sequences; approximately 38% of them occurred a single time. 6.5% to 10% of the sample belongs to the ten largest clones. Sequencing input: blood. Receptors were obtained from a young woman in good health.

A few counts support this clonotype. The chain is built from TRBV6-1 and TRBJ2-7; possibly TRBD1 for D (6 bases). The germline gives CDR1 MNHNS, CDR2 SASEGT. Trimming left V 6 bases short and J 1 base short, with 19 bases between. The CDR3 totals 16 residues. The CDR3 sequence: CASSLQTGTLSYEQYF. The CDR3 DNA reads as TGTGCCAGCAGCCTCCAAACAGGGACCCTTTCCTACGAGCAGTACTTC.

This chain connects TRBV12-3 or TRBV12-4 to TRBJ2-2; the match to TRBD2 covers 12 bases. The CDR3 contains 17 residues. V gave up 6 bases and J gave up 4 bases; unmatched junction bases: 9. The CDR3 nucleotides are TGTGCCAGCAGGCCTAGCGGGGGGGCCTTGGGCACCGGGGAGCTGTTTTTT. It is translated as CASRPSGGALGTGELFF.

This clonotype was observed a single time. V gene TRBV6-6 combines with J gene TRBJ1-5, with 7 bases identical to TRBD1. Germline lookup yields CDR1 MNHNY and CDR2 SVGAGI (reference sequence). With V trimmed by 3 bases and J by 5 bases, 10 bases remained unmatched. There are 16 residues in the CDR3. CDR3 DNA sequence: TGTGCCAGCAGTTATGGGGCCCCCAGGGGGGATCAGCCCCAGCATTTT. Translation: CASSYGAPRGDQPQHF.

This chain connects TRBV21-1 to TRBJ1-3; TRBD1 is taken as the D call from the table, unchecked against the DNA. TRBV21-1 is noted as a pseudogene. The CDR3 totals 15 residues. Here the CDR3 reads CASSSPGPSGNTIYF. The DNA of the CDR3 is TGTGCCAGCAGCAGCCCGGGACCCTCTGGAAACACCATATATTTT.